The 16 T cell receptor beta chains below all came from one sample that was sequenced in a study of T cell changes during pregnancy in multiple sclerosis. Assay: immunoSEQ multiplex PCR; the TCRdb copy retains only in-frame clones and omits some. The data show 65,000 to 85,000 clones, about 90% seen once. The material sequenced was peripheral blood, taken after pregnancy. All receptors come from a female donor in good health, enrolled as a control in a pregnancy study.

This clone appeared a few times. CDR3 region: CASSPGRRAGETQYF. The CDR3 DNA reads as TGTGCCAGCAGCCCAGGTCGTCGGGCGGGAGAGACCCAGTACTTC. The genes are TRBV6-5 and TRBJ2-5; D is possibly TRBD2 (5 bases). CDR1 and CDR2 from the germline V gene are MNHEY and SVGAGI. This CDR3 comprises 15 residues. Trimming shortened V by 6 bases and J by 4 bases, and 18 bases separated the two germline ends.

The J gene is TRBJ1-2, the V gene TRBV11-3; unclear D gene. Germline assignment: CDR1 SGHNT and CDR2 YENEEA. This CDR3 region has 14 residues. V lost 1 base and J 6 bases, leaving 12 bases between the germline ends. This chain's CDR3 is CASSLVPGSHGYTF. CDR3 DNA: TGTGCCAGCAGCTTAGTGCCGGGTTCGCATGGCTACACCTTC.

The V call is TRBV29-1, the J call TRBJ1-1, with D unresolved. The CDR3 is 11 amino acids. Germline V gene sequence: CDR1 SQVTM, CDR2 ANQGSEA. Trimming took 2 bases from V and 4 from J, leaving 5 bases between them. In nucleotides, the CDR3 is TGCAGCGTTGAACCCTTCACTGAAGCTTTCTTT. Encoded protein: CSVEPFTEAFF.

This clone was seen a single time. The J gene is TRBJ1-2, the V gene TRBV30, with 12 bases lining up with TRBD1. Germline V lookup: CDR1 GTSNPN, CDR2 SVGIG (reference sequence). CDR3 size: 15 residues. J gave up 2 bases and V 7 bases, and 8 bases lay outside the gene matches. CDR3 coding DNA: TGTGCCTCCGGGGACAGGGGGCTTCAAAACTATGGCTACACCTTC. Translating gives CASGDRGLQNYGYTF. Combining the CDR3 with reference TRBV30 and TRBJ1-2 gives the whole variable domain SQTIHQWPATLVQPVGSPLSLECTVEGTSNPNLYWYRQAAGRGLQLLFYSVGIGQISSEVPQNLSASRPQDRQFILSSKKLLLSDSGFYLCASGDRGLQNYGYTFGSGTRLTVV.

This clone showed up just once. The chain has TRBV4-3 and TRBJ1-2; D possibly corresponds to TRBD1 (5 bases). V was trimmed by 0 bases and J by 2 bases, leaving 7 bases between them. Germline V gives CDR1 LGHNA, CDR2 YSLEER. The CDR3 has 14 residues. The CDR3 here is CASSQDPGNYGYTF. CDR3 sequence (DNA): TGCGCCAGCAGCCAAGATCCAGGGAACTATGGCTACACCTTC.

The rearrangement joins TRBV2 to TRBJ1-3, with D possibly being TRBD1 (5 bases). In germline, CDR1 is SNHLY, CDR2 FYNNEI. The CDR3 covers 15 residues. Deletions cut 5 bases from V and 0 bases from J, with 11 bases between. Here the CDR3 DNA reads TGTGCCAGCAGTCAACAGGCGATCTCTGGAAACACCATATATTTT. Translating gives CASSQQAISGNTIYF.

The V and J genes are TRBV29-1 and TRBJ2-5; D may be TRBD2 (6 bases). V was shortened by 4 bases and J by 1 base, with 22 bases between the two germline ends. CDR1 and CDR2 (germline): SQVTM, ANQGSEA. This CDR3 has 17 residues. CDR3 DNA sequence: TGCAGCGTTGGGGGGGTAGCGGCGACAACACCCCAAGAGACCCAGTACTTC. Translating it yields CSVGGVAATTPQETQYF.

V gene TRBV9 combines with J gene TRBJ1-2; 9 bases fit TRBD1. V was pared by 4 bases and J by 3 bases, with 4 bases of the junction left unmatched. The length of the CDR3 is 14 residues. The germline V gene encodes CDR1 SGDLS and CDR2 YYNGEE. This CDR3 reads CASSQGQGYYGYTF. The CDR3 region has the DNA TGTGCCAGCAGCCAGGGACAGGGCTACTATGGCTACACCTTC.

CDR3 region: CASSLGSSPLHF. DNA for the CDR3: TGTGCCAGCAGCCTTGGTAGTTCACCCCTCCACTTT. The chain is built from TRBV9 and TRBJ1-6; D is unclear. Germline V gene data show CDR1 as SGDLS and CDR2 as YYNGEE. V lost 4 bases and J lost 9, with 8 bases in between. The CDR3 is made up of 12 amino acids.

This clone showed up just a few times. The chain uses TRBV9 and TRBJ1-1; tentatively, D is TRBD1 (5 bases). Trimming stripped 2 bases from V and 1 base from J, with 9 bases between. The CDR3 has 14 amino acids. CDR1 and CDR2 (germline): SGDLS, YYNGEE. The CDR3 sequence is CASSVTESNTEAFF. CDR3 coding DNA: TGTGCCAGCAGCGTGACAGAATCGAACACTGAAGCTTTCTTT.

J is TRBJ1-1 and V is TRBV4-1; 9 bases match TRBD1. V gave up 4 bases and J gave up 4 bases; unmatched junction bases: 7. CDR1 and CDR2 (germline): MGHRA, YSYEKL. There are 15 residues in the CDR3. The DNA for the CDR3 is TGCGCCAGCAGCCCTGACAGGGGGGTGGGCACTGAAGCTTTCTTT. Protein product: CASSPDRGVGTEAFF.

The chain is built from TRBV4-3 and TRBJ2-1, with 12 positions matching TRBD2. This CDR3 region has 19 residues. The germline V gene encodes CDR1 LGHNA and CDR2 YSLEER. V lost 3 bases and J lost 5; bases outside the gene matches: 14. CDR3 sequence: CASSHQYTPSGGANNEQFF. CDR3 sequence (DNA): TGCGCCAGCAGCCACCAATACACTCCTAGCGGGGGGGCAAACAATGAGCAGTTCTTC.

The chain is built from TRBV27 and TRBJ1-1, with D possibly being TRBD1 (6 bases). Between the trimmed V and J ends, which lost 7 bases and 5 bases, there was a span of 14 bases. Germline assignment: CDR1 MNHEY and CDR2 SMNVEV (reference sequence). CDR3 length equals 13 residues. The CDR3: CASTFKQGTEAFF. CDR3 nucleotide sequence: TGTGCCAGCACTTTTAAACAGGGTACTGAAGCTTTCTTT.

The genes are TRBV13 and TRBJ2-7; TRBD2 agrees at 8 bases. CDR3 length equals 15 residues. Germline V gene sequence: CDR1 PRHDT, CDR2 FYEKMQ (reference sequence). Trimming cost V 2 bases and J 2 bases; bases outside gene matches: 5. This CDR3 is CASSLPAGETYEQYF. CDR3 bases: TGTGCCAGCAGCTTACCAGCGGGAGAGACCTACGAGCAGTACTTC.

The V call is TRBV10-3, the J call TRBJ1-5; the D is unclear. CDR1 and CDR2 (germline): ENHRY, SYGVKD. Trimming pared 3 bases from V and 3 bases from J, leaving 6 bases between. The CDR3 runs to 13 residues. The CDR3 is CAISEAPNQPQHF. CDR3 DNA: TGTGCCATCAGTGAAGCGCCCAATCAGCCCCAGCATTTT.

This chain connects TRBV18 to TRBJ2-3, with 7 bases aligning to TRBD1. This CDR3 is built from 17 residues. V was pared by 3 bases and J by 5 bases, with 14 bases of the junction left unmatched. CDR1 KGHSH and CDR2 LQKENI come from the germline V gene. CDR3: CASSPPRTGFRGDTQYF. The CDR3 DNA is TGTGCCAGCTCACCGCCCAGGACAGGCTTTAGGGGAGATACGCAGTATTTT.